The 14 T cell receptor beta chains reported below all come from one sample, sequenced in a study of T cell responses to AZD1222 COVID-19 vaccine. The data were produced by immunoSEQ multiplex PCR, yet TCRdb's version contains in-frame clones alone and is incomplete. The sample consists of tens of thousands of clones, 65% to 90% of them appearing once. Sequences were derived from peripheral blood, sampled on day 0 of AZD1222 vaccination. The receptors come from an adult in good health.

CDR3 bases: TGTGCCGGCGGGACTAGCGGGCTCGGGGAGCTGTTTTTT. This gives the protein CAGGTSGLGELFF. The rearrangement uses TRBV6-5 and TRBJ2-2; 12 positions match TRBD2. The CDR3 is made up of 13 amino acids. The V and J ends lost 11 bases and 7 bases, in that order; junction bases with no gene match: 5. CDR1 and CDR2 (germline): MNHEY, SVGAGI.

The rearrangement uses TRBV20-1 and TRBJ2-2, with a possible D match to TRBD1 (6 bases). Germline CDR1 and CDR2: DFQATT and SNEGSKA (reference sequence). V lost 3 bases, J lost 4 bases, and 12 bases lay in between. The CDR3 is 14 amino acids. The CDR3 loop is CSASTGIRTGELFF. The CDR3 DNA reads as TGCAGTGCTAGTACAGGGATACGCACCGGGGAGCTGTTTTTT.

The V call is TRBV7-2, the J call TRBJ2-1; TRBD2 is a possible D gene (5 bases). This CDR3 region has 16 residues. V lost 6 bases and J lost 0, with 15 bases in between. The germline V gene encodes CDR1 SGHTA and CDR2 FQGNSA. Written as DNA, the CDR3 is TGTGCCAGCAGGAAAGAGGGTGGGAACTCCTACAATGAGCAGTTCTTC. This gives the protein CASRKEGGNSYNEQFF.

This chain connects TRBV4-3 to TRBJ1-1; D ambiguous. V lost 0 bases to trimming and J lost 1 base, with 9 bases between them. This CDR3 is built from 15 residues. Per the germline V gene, CDR1 is LGHNA and CDR2 is YSLEER. DNA of the CDR3: TGCGCCAGCAGCCAAGATAACAGTAGGAACACTGAAGCTTTCTTT. This encodes CASSQDNSRNTEAFF.

The chain joins TRBV11-3 to TRBJ2-2, with TRBD1 matching over 9 bases. V shed 5 bases and J 7 bases; nucleotides not matched to a gene: 8. Germline CDR1 and CDR2: SGHNT and YENEEA. This CDR3 region has 15 residues. This CDR3 is CASSIPDRGDGELFF. Written as DNA, the CDR3 is TGTGCCAGCAGCATTCCGGACAGGGGTGACGGGGAGCTGTTTTTT. Together with reference TRBV11-3 and TRBJ2-2, the CDR3 gives the full variable domain: EAGVVQSPRYKIIEKKQPVAFWCNPISGHNTLYWYLQNLGQGPELLIRYENEEAVDDSQLPKDRFSAERLKGVDSTLKIQPAELGDSAVYLCASSIPDRGDGELFFGEGSRLTVL.

This clone was counted once. J is TRBJ2-2 and V is TRBV6-1; no clear D. The CDR3 is made up of 16 amino acids. CDR1 and CDR2 (germline): MNHNS, SASEGT. The V and J ends lost 1 base and 1 base respectively, with 10 bases between them. DNA of the CDR3: TGTGCCAGCAGTGAAGGGGTGGGGTGGAACACCGGGGAGCTGTTTTTT. It translates to CASSEGVGWNTGELFF.

By share, this clone counts as medium-sized. The V and J genes are TRBV2 and TRBJ1-4; TRBD1 might be the D (5 bases). Germline loops: CDR1 SNHLY, CDR2 FYNNEI. V gave up 3 bases and J gave up 7 bases, with 15 bases separating them. The CDR3 consists of 15 residues. The CDR3 DNA follows: TGTGCCAGCAGTGACCGGAGGCAGGGTGGTGAAAAACTGTTTTTT. Amino acid sequence: CASSDRRQGGEKLFF.

The rearrangement uses TRBV11-2 and TRBJ1-1, with D possibly TRBD1 on 5 matching bases. In germline, CDR1 is SGHAT, CDR2 FQNNGV. The CDR3 length is 14 residues. V lost 7 bases and J lost 4, with 16 bases in between. Here the CDR3 DNA reads TGTGCCAGCACCACCCCGGGACGGTTCACTGAAGCTTTCTTT. Translating gives CASTTPGRFTEAFF.

The chain uses TRBV23-1 and TRBJ2-2; 8 bases are shared with TRBD2. TRBV23-1 belongs to the ORF category, with a function that is uncertain. This CDR3 contains 15 residues. V dropped 7 bases and J dropped 1; count of bases not matched to a gene: 5. This CDR3 is CASTPSGGNTGELFF. In nucleotides, the CDR3 is TGCGCCAGCACTCCGAGCGGGGGGAACACCGGGGAGCTGTTTTTT.

CDR3 in DNA: TGTGCCAGCTCCCTGGGGACTAGTCAGCCCCAGCATTTT. The encoded protein is CASSLGTSQPQHF. The gene calls are TRBV18 and TRBJ1-5, with D perhaps matching TRBD1 (5 bases). CDR1 and CDR2 (germline): KGHSH, LQKENI. Trimming cost V 6 bases and J 6 bases, with 12 bases left between them. The CDR3 length is 13 residues.

The gene calls are TRBV6-4 and TRBJ2-1, with 12 bases that match TRBD2. V lost 0 bases to trimming and J lost 15 bases; unmatched junction nucleotides: 9. Per the germline V gene, CDR1 is MRHNA and CDR2 is SNTAGT. This CDR3 has 15 residues. The CDR3 sequence: CASSDSPSGGAELFF. CDR3 nucleotide sequence: TGTGCCAGCAGTGACTCCCCTAGCGGGGGGGCCGAACTGTTCTTC.

This sequence joins TRBV7-2 and TRBJ2-7; D is possibly TRBD1 or TRBD2 (5 bases each). Trimming stripped 5 bases from V and 6 bases from J, with 17 bases between. The CDR3 has 14 amino acids. Germline V lookup: CDR1 SGHTA, CDR2 FQGNSA. CDR3 protein: CASSPTQNGAEQYF. The CDR3 DNA follows: TGTGCCAGCAGCCCGACCCAGAACGGGGCCGAGCAGTACTTC.

This clone has only one observation. The V call is TRBV14, the J call TRBJ1-4; D not certain. CDR3 length equals 15 residues. Between the trimmed V and J ends, which lost 4 bases and 2 bases, there was a span of 11 bases. Germline CDR1 SGHDN, CDR2 FVKESK. CDR3 sequence: CASSPSTATNEKLFF. CDR3 coding DNA: TGTGCCAGCAGCCCCTCGACGGCCACTAATGAAAAACTGTTTTTT.

The chain employs TRBV3-1 (or the pseudogene TRBV3-2) and TRBJ2-1; D is ambiguous. CDR3 length: 16 residues. The V end was cut by 4 bases, the J end by 0 bases, with 13 bases between. Looked up from germline, CDR1 is LGHDT and CDR2 is YNNKEL (reference sequence). The CDR3 DNA is TGTGCCAGCAGCCCCAAGGTAAAGTACTCCTACAATGAGCAGTTCTTC. This encodes CASSPKVKYSYNEQFF.